This entry lists 32 T cell receptor beta chains sequenced from one sample in a study of T-cell reconstitution after alpha-beta-depleted transplantation in children (dated by TCRdb to 2016 to 2018). This sample's treatment or condition label indicates: allogeneic hematopoietic cell transplantation with graft depleted of TCRalphabeta T cells and CD19 B cells. The library came from PCR. The data were produced on an Illumina HiSeq 2500. TCR libraries were prepared with molecular barcoding, using unique molecular identifiers to normalize TCRbeta repertoire quantification. In-frame beta chains were kept once TCRdb had trimmed the public reads at Q25 with fastp and called clones with MiXCR. Every entry covers one CDR3 protein and lists the most common genes and DNA from its rows. The sample profile shows a few hundred thousand distinct CDR3 sequences; 10% to 15% of them were found once. The biggest ten clones account for 2.2% of the sample.

The specimen was PBMCs, mostly from graft donor cells, collected 360 days after TCRalphabeta/CD19-depleted stem cell transplant. These receptors were obtained from a male patient aged 10 to 17 who had a stem cell transplant for acute myeloid leukemia, so the T cells may come from the graft donor.

The V and J genes are TRBV10-3 and TRBJ2-5; D gene unclear. Germline assignment: CDR1 ENHRY and CDR2 SYGVKD. The ends were cut back, 5 bases at V and 3 bases at J, with 10 bases in the middle. The CDR3 totals 13 residues. This CDR3 reads CAISSRPKETQYF. CDR3 in DNA: TGTGCCATCAGTTCCAGACCCAAAGAGACCCAGTACTTC.

This clonotype showed up just a few times. The chain has TRBV11-3 and TRBJ2-1; 8 positions match TRBD2. Trimming took 4 bases from V and 6 from J; bases not matched to a gene: 2. From germline, CDR1 is SGHNT and CDR2 YENEEA. The CDR3 consists of 13 residues. CDR3 nucleotide sequence: TGTGCCAGCAGCTCAGGGACTAGCAATGAGCAGTTCTTC. This gives the protein CASSSGTSNEQFF.

This chain connects TRBV10-3 to TRBJ2-7, with D uncertain. The CDR3 extends over 14 amino acids. CDR1 is ENHRY and CDR2 is SYGVKD in the germline V gene. V dropped 6 bases and J dropped 1 base, with 13 bases sitting between them. The CDR3: CAISQDQKSYEQYF. CDR3 in DNA: TGTGCCATCAGCCAGGATCAGAAATCCTACGAGCAGTACTTC.

This clonotype occurred a few times. The J gene is TRBJ2-7, the V gene TRBV20-1, with a tentative D call TRBD2 (5 bases). V dropped 0 bases and J dropped 3 bases, with 12 bases sitting between them. The germline CDR1 and CDR2 sequences are DFQATT and SNEGSKA (reference sequence). The CDR3 totals 14 residues. Here the CDR3 reads CSARDSPADYEQYF. The CDR3 DNA reads TGCAGTGCTAGAGATAGCCCAGCGGACTACGAGCAGTACTTC.

To note about this clonotype: A read error is possible here, since a much larger clone lies one base away. J is TRBJ2-5 and V is TRBV20-1, with TRBD1 matching 9 bases. Looked up from germline, CDR1 is DFQATT and CDR2 is SNEGSKA (reference sequence). The length of the CDR3 is 17 residues. CDR3 DNA: TGCTGTGCTGACACCACCTTCCGGGACAGGGCCCAAGAGACCCAGTACTTC. It yields the protein CCADTTFRDRAQETQYF.

The rearrangement joins TRBV20-1 to TRBJ2-5, with unresolved D. Trimming took 0 bases from V and 1 from J, leaving 9 bases between them. CDR1 is DFQATT and CDR2 is SNEGSKA in the germline V gene (reference sequence). The CDR3 extends over 14 amino acids. The CDR3 region is CSARDLGAQETQYF. CDR3 nucleotides: TGCAGTGCTAGAGATCTGGGCGCCCAAGAGACCCAGTACTTC.

This clonotype appeared a few times. This chain joins TRBV28 and TRBJ1-5; tentatively, D is TRBD1 (6 bases). Germline V CDR1 and CDR2: MDHEN, SYDVKM. This CDR3 contains 12 residues. The V end was cut by 10 bases, the J end by 11 bases, with 18 bases between. The CDR3 is CATRGGPSSQHF. The CDR3 region has the DNA TGTGCCACTCGCGGGGGGCCCTCCTCCCAGCATTTT.

In its sample, this clonotype was seen a few times. The genes are TRBV18 and TRBJ2-7; 13 positions match TRBD2. The CDR3 runs 18 residues. J lost 4 bases, V lost 3 bases, and 12 bases had no gene match. The germline V gene has CDR1 KGHSH and CDR2 LQKENI. CDR3 region: CASSPLSGTSGNSYEQYF. In DNA form, the CDR3 reads TGTGCCAGCTCACCTCTCTCGGGGACTAGCGGGAATTCGTACGAGCAGTACTTC. The full variable domain, in which reference TRBV18 and TRBJ2-7 provide the parts outside the CDR3, is NAGVMQNPRHLVRRRGQEARLRCSPMKGHSHVYWYRQLPEEGLKFMVYLQKENIIDESGMPKERFSAEFPKEGPSILRIQQVVRGDSAAYFCASSPLSGTSGNSYEQYFGPGTRLTVT.

The chain couples TRBV5-8 to TRBJ2-7, with D perhaps being TRBD1 or TRBD2 (5 bases each). Germline lookup yields CDR1 SGHTS and CDR2 YDEGEE. The CDR3 contains 14 residues. The V end was cut by 4 bases, the J end by 5 bases, with 16 bases between. This chain's CDR3 is CASSRWGSSNEQYF. CDR3 in DNA: TGTGCCAGCAGCCGTTGGGGGAGTTCAAACGAGCAGTACTTC.

This clonotype was detected ten times or more. The V call is TRBV20-1, the J call TRBJ2-7, with D unclear. Germline V gene lookup returns CDR1 DFQATT and CDR2 SNEGSKA (reference sequence). The V end was cut by 3 bases, the J end by 2 bases, with 11 bases between. The CDR3 is 13 amino acids. For the CDR3, the DNA is TGCAGTGCTAGGGGCCTGGTGCCCTACGAGCAGTACTTC. This codes for CSARGLVPYEQYF.

V and J are TRBV12-3 or TRBV12-4 and TRBJ2-1; a possible D gene is TRBD1 (6 bases). The CDR3 extends over 11 amino acids. V was clipped by 7 bases and J by 6 bases, with 7 bases between them. The chain's CDR3 is CASKQGNEQFF. In DNA form, the CDR3 reads TGTGCCAGCAAACAGGGCAATGAGCAGTTCTTC.

This clonotype was seen ten or more times. The V and J genes are TRBV7-2 and TRBJ2-3; tentative D call: TRBD2 (6 bases). CDR1 SGHTA and CDR2 FQGNSA come from the germline V gene. Between the trimmed V and J ends, which lost 1 base and 3 bases, there was a span of 11 bases. CDR3 length: 15 amino acids. This CDR3 is CASSLGLVGTDTQYF. DNA for the CDR3: TGTGCCAGCAGCTTAGGACTAGTCGGAACAGATACGCAGTATTTT.

The sample holds many counts of this clonotype. This chain connects TRBV11-2 to TRBJ2-2; D assignment may be TRBD1 or TRBD2 (5 bases each). V dropped 1 base and J dropped 6 bases, with 12 bases sitting between them. There are 15 residues in the CDR3. Germline loops: CDR1 SGHAT, CDR2 FQNNGV. Written as DNA, the CDR3 is TGTGCCAGCAGCTTAGGGCAGGGACCCGCCGGGGAGCTGTTTTTT. This translates into CASSLGQGPAGELFF.

The V and J genes are TRBV2 and TRBJ1-1; perhaps TRBD1 as D (6 bases). CDR3 length: 16 residues. Germline V lookup: CDR1 SNHLY, CDR2 FYNNEI. Trimming left V 1 base short and J 5 bases short, with 17 bases between. The CDR3 nucleotides read TGTGCCAGCAGTGAAGGGAGGGGGTACGTGGGTACTGAAGCTTTCTTT. Translation: CASSEGRGYVGTEAFF. Variable domain in full (rest from reference TRBV2 and TRBJ1-1): EPEVTQTPSHQVTQMGQEVILRCVPISNHLYFYWYRQILGQKVEFLVSFYNNEISEKSEIFDDQFSVERPDGSNFTLKIRSTKLEDSAMYFCASSEGRGYVGTEAFFGQGTRLTVV.

This CDR3 is CASSLRSGSSYNSPLHF. The CDR3 DNA reads TGTGCCAGCAGCTTAAGATCTGGGAGCTCCTATAATTCACCCCTCCACTTT. The gene calls are TRBV7-6 and TRBJ1-6, with D unclear. CDR1 is SGHVS and CDR2 is FNYEAQ in the germline V gene. This CDR3 has 17 residues. V lost 2 bases to trimming and J lost 0 bases, with 11 bases between them. The full variable domain, completed using reference TRBV7-6 and TRBJ1-6, is GAGVSQSPRYKVTKRGQDVALRCDPISGHVSLYWYRQALGQGPEFLTYFNYEAQQDKSGLPNDRFSAERPEGSISTLTIQRTEQRDSAMYRCASSLRSGSSYNSPLHFGNGTRLTVT.

This clonotype appeared many times. The rearrangement links TRBV6-2 or TRBV6-3 to TRBJ1-2; D unresolved. This CDR3 is 13 amino acids long. V lost 9 bases to trimming and J lost 7 bases, with 18 bases between them. Germline-derived CDR1 and CDR2 are MNHEY and SVGEGT. The CDR3 sequence is CASSEPPSSGYTF. CDR3 coding DNA: TGTGCCAGTTCAGAGCCACCCTCAAGTGGCTACACCTTC.

The chain couples TRBV24-1 to TRBJ2-7; D is unclear. CDR1 and CDR2 (germline): KGHDR, SFDVKD. The CDR3 extends over 16 amino acids. The V end was cut by 5 bases, the J end by 0 bases, with 16 bases between. CDR3 sequence: CATSGRTGAFSYEQYF. Written as DNA, the CDR3 is TGTGCCACCAGTGGTAGGACGGGCGCATTCTCCTACGAGCAGTACTTC.

Ten or more counts support this clonotype. The J gene is TRBJ2-7, the V gene TRBV7-2; the D gene is possibly TRBD1 (6 bases). Germline V gene data show CDR1 as SGHTA and CDR2 as FQGNSA. The V and J ends lost 1 base and 2 bases respectively, with 9 bases between them. The CDR3 sequence is 14 residues long. The CDR3 loop reads CASSLGAGAYEQYF. CDR3 bases: TGTGCCAGCAGCTTAGGGGCAGGGGCCTACGAGCAGTACTTC.

The chain couples TRBV29-1 to TRBJ1-2, with 7 bases identical to TRBD1. Trimming took 7 bases from V and 0 from J; bases not matched to a gene: 8. CDR3 length: 14 residues. Germline CDR1 SQVTM, CDR2 ANQGSEA. In DNA, the CDR3 is TGCAGCGCTACGGACAGGAGCACTAACTATGGCTACACCTTC. Amino acid sequence: CSATDRSTNYGYTF.

As to this clonotype: One end of the junction does not line up with germline, which may come from a read error. The V and J genes are TRBV3-1 and TRBJ2-1; 7 bases are a match to TRBD2. Per germline, CDR1 LGHDT and CDR2 YNNKEL (reference sequence). This CDR3 region has 18 residues. The CDR3 DNA follows: TGTACCAGCAGTTTATTAATTGCAGAGGCTAGCGGATACAATGAGCAGTTCTTC. Encoded protein: CTSSLLIAEASGYNEQFF.

This clonotype was picked up many times. This rearrangement joins TRBV27 to TRBJ2-7, with 10 bases aligning to TRBD2. The V and J ends lost 4 bases and 3 bases, in that order; junction bases with no gene match: 12. This CDR3 has 17 amino acids. Germline V gives CDR1 MNHEY, CDR2 SMNVEV (reference sequence). The CDR3 is CASSSRGPTSGFYEQYF. As DNA, the CDR3 is TGTGCCAGCAGTTCCCGGGGTCCGACTAGCGGGTTCTACGAGCAGTACTTC.

Comment on this clonotype: One end of the junction does not line up with germline, which may come from a read error. The J gene is TRBJ1-1, the V gene TRBV6-1, with D perhaps matching TRBD1 (5 bases). CDR3 length: 15 amino acids. Germline assignment: CDR1 MNHNS and CDR2 SASEGT. As DNA, the CDR3 is TGTACCAGCAGCCCATCCAGGGAGAGAAGGACTGAAGCTTTCTTT. Translating gives CTSSPSRERRTEAFF.

The V gene is TRBV15, the J gene TRBJ2-1, with 10 positions matching TRBD2. J was trimmed by 2 bases and V by 0 bases; bases with no gene match: 7. CDR3 length equals 18 residues. From germline, CDR1 is LNHNV and CDR2 YYDKDF (reference sequence). Written as DNA, the CDR3 is TGTGCCACCAGCAGAGATAAGCTAGCGGGAGCGACCTACAATGAGCAGTTCTTC. Protein product: CATSRDKLAGATYNEQFF.

About this clonotype itself: It may be a read error: a sequence one base away is much more abundant. The chain links TRBV20-1 to TRBJ1-6, with D unclear. Germline loops: CDR1 DFQATT, CDR2 SNEGSKA (reference sequence). The CDR3 extends over 17 amino acids. CDR3 amino acids: CCARDTRGKTYNSPLHF. CDR3 sequence (DNA): TGCTGTGCTAGAGATACGCGAGGGAAAACCTATAATTCACCCCTCCACTTT.

This sequence joins TRBV24-1 and TRBJ2-1; 7 bases are shared with TRBD2. There are 18 residues in the CDR3. Germline V gene data show CDR1 as KGHDR and CDR2 as SFDVKD. The V segment lost 4 bases and the J segment 2 bases; nucleotides outside the gene matches: 13. The CDR3 loop is CATSDTDGTTETYNEQFF. CDR3 bases: TGTGCCACCAGTGACACGGACGGGACTACCGAAACCTACAATGAGCAGTTCTTC.

This CDR3 reads CASSRDQDNEQFF. CDR3 nucleotide sequence: TGTGCCAGCAGCCGGGACCAAGACAATGAGCAGTTCTTC. V usage is TRBV7-8 and J usage is TRBJ2-1; D may match TRBD1 or TRBD2 (5 bases each). Germline V gene sequence: CDR1 SGHVS, CDR2 FQNEAQ. The CDR3 sequence is 13 residues long. V dropped 5 bases and J dropped 5 bases, with 10 bases sitting between them.

This clonotype was seen a few times. The chain joins TRBV10-3 to TRBJ2-7, with unresolved D. From germline, CDR1 is ENHRY and CDR2 SYGVKD. This CDR3 has 11 residues. V was clipped by 1 base and J by 5 bases, with 3 bases between them. In nucleotides, the CDR3 is TGTGCCATCAGTGAGTTTCACGAGCAGTACTTC. It encodes CAISEFHEQYF.

This clonotype showed up many times. This sequence joins TRBV28 and TRBJ2-2, with TRBD1 as a possible D gene (5 bases). The germline gives CDR1 MDHEN, CDR2 SYDVKM. The CDR3 runs to 15 residues. V lost 3 bases and J 4 bases, leaving 12 bases between the germline ends. The CDR3 DNA is TGTGCCAGCAGTTTGTTACGACAGACCACCGGGGAGCTGTTTTTT. Translating it yields CASSLLRQTTGELFF. Based on the CDR3 plus reference TRBV28 and TRBJ2-2, the full variable domain is DVKVTQSSRYLVKRTGEKVFLECVQDMDHENMFWYRQDPGLGLRLIYFSYDVKMKEKGDIPEGYSVSREKKERFSLILESASTNQTSMYLCASSLLRQTTGELFFGEGSRLTVL.

This clonotype has a handful of counts. The conserved phenylalanine or tryptophan normally closing the CDR3 is absent here, so this likely arose from a read error. The limits of the CDR3 on the DNA are not certain, so only TCRdb's listed CDR3 is given. CDR3 amino acids: CSAVTGTGLGSL. V and J are TRBV20-1 and TRBJ1-2; the D call in the table, TRBD1, was not verified against the DNA. CDR1 and CDR2 from the germline V gene are DFQATT and SNEGSKA (reference sequence). From its first to its last residue, the CDR3 has 12 amino acids.

This clonotype has only a few counts. The V gene is TRBV7-3, the J gene TRBJ2-1; 10 bases are a match to TRBD2. This CDR3 has 14 amino acids. Trimming cost V 4 bases and J 5 bases; bases outside gene matches: 2. Germline V gene data show CDR1 as SGHTA and CDR2 as FQGTGA. The CDR3 loop is CASSSLAGNNEQFF. As DNA, the CDR3 is TGTGCCAGCAGCTCACTAGCGGGAAACAATGAGCAGTTCTTC.

This sequence joins TRBV19 and TRBJ2-1; 8 bases line up with TRBD2. The CDR3 has 17 residues. V lost 2 bases and J lost 3; bases outside the gene matches: 9. Germline CDR1 is LNHDA and CDR2 is SQIVND (reference sequence). The CDR3 loop is CASSISVGLAVYNEQFF. As DNA, the CDR3 is TGTGCCAGTAGTATATCCGTCGGACTAGCAGTCTACAATGAGCAGTTCTTC.

The chain combines TRBV4-3 with TRBJ2-7; TRBD1 matches at 8 bases. Per the germline V gene, CDR1 is LGHNA and CDR2 is YSLEER. CDR3 size: 15 residues. V dropped 3 bases and J dropped 1; count of bases not matched to a gene: 5. The CDR3 DNA sequence: TGCGCCAGCAGCCACCGACAGGGGTCATCCTACGAGCAGTACTTC. Amino acid sequence: CASSHRQGSSYEQYF.